The source of this TCR beta chain is a study of T cell repertoires in cytomegalovirus infection. General observations from the study: CMV-specific HLA-C-restricted TCR beta clonotypes dominated the ex vivo response.

With 2 bases removed from V and 8 bases from J, the gap between germline ends came to 16 bases. CDR3 length: 15 residues. TCRdb used MiXCR to reprocess the reads, holding one entry per CDR3 protein. The table has 200,000 to 250,000 distinct CDR3 sequences, roughly 23% seen once. In the case of this clonotype: The target antigen is unknown.

The J gene is TRBJ2-1, the V gene TRBV12-3 or TRBV12-4; D tentatively reads TRBD1 or TRBD2 (6 bases each). The receptor comes from a human donor in good health (CMV status not recorded). Some clones in this sample may be carry-over from other donors' samples. Sample: CD8+ T cells from PBMCs. The CDR3 spells CASSLYGGPLDEQFF. Written as DNA, the CDR3 is TGTGCCAGCAGTTTATACGGGGGCCCCTTGGATGAGCAGTTCTTC.